These 4 T cell receptor beta chains were sequenced from one sample in a study of cytomegalovirus exposure and HLA in healthy donors. Amplification used 60 Vbeta primers and 13 Jbeta primers. Clones were sequenced by immunoSEQ multiplex PCR, and TCRdb holds only the in-frame ones, with some missing. The sample includes about 72,000 clones. Sequenced input: PBMCs. Receptors were obtained from a man between 40 and 49 years old in good health and CMV-seronegative.

The chain carries TRBV5-1 and TRBJ1-2; 7 bases agree with TRBD1. In germline, CDR1 is SGHRS, CDR2 YFSETQ. The CDR3 is 14 residues long. The V gene end was trimmed by 4 bases and the J gene end by 8 bases; junction bases not matched to a gene: 11. Written as DNA, the CDR3 is TGCGCCAGCAGCCTGGGGGACAGTGGCATCGGCTACACCTTC. Its protein product is CASSLGDSGIGYTF.

The chain employs TRBV6-5 and TRBJ1-2; the D is unclear. V gave up 6 bases and J gave up 4 bases, with 9 bases separating them. Germline V gene lookup returns CDR1 MNHEY and CDR2 SVGAGI. The CDR3 extends over 12 amino acids. CDR3 sequence reads: CASRTGTYGYTF. For the CDR3, the DNA is TGTGCCAGCAGGACGGGAACCTATGGCTACACCTTC.

In nucleotides, the CDR3 is TGTGCCAGCCGGGACAGAACCTACGAGCAGTACTTC. Protein product: CASRDRTYEQYF. This chain uses TRBV2 with TRBJ2-7; 7 bases are shared with TRBD1. Germline lookup yields CDR1 SNHLY and CDR2 FYNNEI. The CDR3 has 12 amino acids. V lost 8 bases to trimming and J lost 2 bases; unmatched junction nucleotides: 3.

This chain uses TRBV7-2 with TRBJ2-2; possible D gene TRBD2, 5 bases. Trimming left V 1 base short and J 4 bases short, with 7 bases between. Germline V gene lookup returns CDR1 SGHTA and CDR2 FQGNSA. The CDR3 covers 14 residues. The CDR3 DNA is TGTGCCAGCAGCTTAGTGGAGGCCACCGGGGAGCTGTTTTTT. The encoded protein is CASSLVEATGELFF.